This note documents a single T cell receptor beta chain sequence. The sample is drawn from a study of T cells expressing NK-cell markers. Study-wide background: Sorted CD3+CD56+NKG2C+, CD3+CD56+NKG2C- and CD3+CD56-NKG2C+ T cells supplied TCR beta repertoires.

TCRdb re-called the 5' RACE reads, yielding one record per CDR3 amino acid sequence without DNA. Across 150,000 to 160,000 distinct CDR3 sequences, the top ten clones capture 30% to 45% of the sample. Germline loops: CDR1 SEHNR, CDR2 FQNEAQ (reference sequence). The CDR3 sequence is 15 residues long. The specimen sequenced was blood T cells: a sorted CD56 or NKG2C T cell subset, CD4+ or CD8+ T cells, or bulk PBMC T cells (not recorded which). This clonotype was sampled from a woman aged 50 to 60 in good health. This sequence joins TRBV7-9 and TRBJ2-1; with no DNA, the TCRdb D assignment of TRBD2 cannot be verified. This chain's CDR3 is CASSPSGRAVGEQFF.